These 30 T cell receptor beta chains share one sample of origin, sequenced in a study of T cells in Graves' hyperthyroidism and ophthalmopathy. The TCR beta CDR3 regions underwent amplification using RNA transcripts as the source. First-round RT-PCR of the TCR CDR3 relied on the HTBI primer set. MiXCR was run by TCRdb on the multiplex PCR reads, yielding one entry per CDR3 protein. The profile shows about 370,000 distinct CDR3 sequences, 12% to 15% of them singletons. The sequenced sample was blood. These TCRs come from a woman in her sixties with Graves' ophthalmopathy.

This clonotype was detected ten times or more. The chain couples TRBV29-1 to TRBJ2-1, with 13 bases fitting TRBD2. The CDR3 is made up of 17 amino acids. Germline-derived CDR1 and CDR2 are SQVTM and ANQGSEA. After removal of 0 bases from V and 3 bases from J, the junction contained 5 bases not matched to a gene. The CDR3 region has the DNA TGCAGCGTTGAAGACGAACTAGCGGGAGGGCTCTACAATGAGCAGTTCTTC. This gives the protein CSVEDELAGGLYNEQFF.

This clonotype was picked up many times. The rearrangement uses TRBV30 and TRBJ1-1; 8 nucleotides line up with TRBD1. The germline V gene has CDR1 GTSNPN and CDR2 SVGIG (reference sequence). CDR3 length equals 13 residues. The junction had 0 bases not matched to a gene; V was cut back by 0 bases and J by 3 bases. In nucleotides, the CDR3 is TGTGCCTGGAGTGTACAGGGGGACACTGAAGCTTTCTTT. Translation gives CAWSVQGDTEAFF.

This clonotype was counted many times. The J gene is TRBJ2-7, the V gene TRBV20-1; maybe TRBD1 (6 bases). The CDR3 covers 14 residues. V shed 5 bases and J shed 0 bases, with 14 bases lying between them. Per germline, CDR1 DFQATT and CDR2 SNEGSKA (reference sequence). In nucleotides, the CDR3 is TGCAGTGCTTTAAACAGGGTTAGCTCCTACGAGCAGTACTTC. Protein sequence: CSALNRVSSYEQYF.

The count of this clonotype is one. It is likely a read error, because the conserved phenylalanine at the end of the CDR3 is missing. The gene calls are TRBV19 and TRBJ2-1; unclear D gene. The ends were cut back, 4 bases at V and 2 bases at J, with 9 bases in the middle. The CDR3 length is 14 residues. CDR1 and CDR2 (germline): LNHDA, SQIVND (reference sequence). The CDR3, as DNA: TGTGCCAGTAGTACCGAGGAAACCTACAATGAGCAGTTCCTC. It yields the protein CASSTEETYNEQFL.

This clonotype has ten or more counts. CDR3 DNA: TGTGCCAGCAGTGAATCCCCAGCCAGCTCTGGAAACACCATATATTTT. Translating it yields CASSESPASSGNTIYF. The J gene is TRBJ1-3, the V gene TRBV6-1; D is uncertain. V dropped 2 bases and J dropped 0 bases, with 11 bases sitting between them. The germline V gene has CDR1 MNHNS and CDR2 SASEGT. The CDR3 sequence is 16 residues long.

Ten or more counts support this clonotype. The rearrangement links TRBV3-1 to TRBJ2-1; D unclear. Between the trimmed V and J ends, which lost 3 bases and 0 bases, there was a span of 12 bases. The CDR3 has 16 amino acids. Germline CDR1 LGHDT, CDR2 YNNKEL (reference sequence). The CDR3 DNA reads as TGTGCCAGCAGCCAGCAAGGACGCTTCTCCTACAATGAGCAGTTCTTC. This sequence encodes CASSQQGRFSYNEQFF.

V usage is TRBV9 and J usage is TRBJ1-3; D unclear. The germline V gene has CDR1 SGDLS and CDR2 YYNGEE. The V and J ends lost 0 bases and 4 bases respectively, with 8 bases between them. This CDR3 is built from 14 residues. CDR3 in amino acids: CASSVEGYGNTIYF. Written as DNA, the CDR3 is TGTGCCAGCAGCGTAGAGGGTTACGGAAACACCATATATTTT.

Ten or more counts support this clonotype. This rearrangement joins TRBV11-2 to TRBJ2-7, with 7 nucleotides matching TRBD2. Per germline, CDR1 SGHAT and CDR2 FQNNGV. This CDR3 contains 13 residues. V trimming: 3 bases; J trimming: 7 bases; junction bases outside the gene matches: 6. CDR3 protein: CASSLAGVGEQYF. CDR3 DNA sequence: TGTGCCAGCAGCTTGGCGGGAGTTGGGGAGCAGTACTTC. The whole variable domain, filled in from reference TRBV11-2 and TRBJ2-7, reads EAGVAQSPRYKIIEKRQSVAFWCNPISGHATLYWYQQILGQGPKLLIQFQNNGVVDDSQLPKDRFSAERLKGVDSTLKIQPAKLEDSAVYLCASSLAGVGEQYFGPGTRLTVT.

This clonotype has ten or more counts. The rearrangement links TRBV5-8 to TRBJ1-1; tentatively, D is TRBD1 (5 bases). Germline CDR1 and CDR2: SGHTS and YDEGEE. The V end was cut by 4 bases, the J end by 5 bases, with 18 bases between. The CDR3 is 15 residues long. CDR3 nucleotides: TGTGCCAGCAGCCGTGGTGTCCAGGGTGGGACTGAAGCTTTCTTT. It yields the protein CASSRGVQGGTEAFF.

This clonotype was found a few times. CDR3 coding DNA: TGTGCCAGCAGCTTATTACCTCAGCCGAACACTGAAGCTTTCTTT. This encodes CASSLLPQPNTEAFF. The chain has TRBV7-2 and TRBJ1-1; D is undetermined. V shed 2 bases and J shed 1 base, with 11 bases lying between them. This CDR3 spans 15 amino acids. The germline V gene has CDR1 SGHTA and CDR2 FQGNSA.

This chain links TRBV19 with TRBJ1-5; a possible D gene is TRBD1 (6 bases). V was clipped by 7 bases and J by 0 bases, with 16 bases between them. This CDR3 has 16 residues. The germline V gene has CDR1 LNHDA and CDR2 SQIVND (reference sequence). The CDR3 DNA is TGTGCCAGTATCCCACGAGGGGGTTATAGCAATCAGCCCCAGCATTTT. It specifies CASIPRGGYSNQPQHF. The whole variable domain, remainder taken from reference TRBV19 and TRBJ1-5, is DGGITQSPKYLFRKEGQNVTLSCEQNLNHDAMYWYRQDPGQGLRLIYYSQIVNDFQKGDIAEGYSVSREKKESFPLTVTSAQKNPTAFYLCASIPRGGYSNQPQHFGDGTRLSIL.

This clonotype was recorded a few times. CDR3 bases: TGTGCCAGCAGGGCGGGAGTCAGCACAGATACGCAGTATTTT. Protein sequence: CASRAGVSTDTQYF. The chain joins TRBV12-3 or TRBV12-4 to TRBJ2-3; TRBD2 matches 7 bases. V lost 6 bases and J lost 0; bases outside the gene matches: 3. There are 14 residues in the CDR3.

This clonotype has ten or more counts. The chain combines TRBV12-3 or TRBV12-4 with TRBJ1-2, with D perhaps TRBD1 (5 bases). Trimming stripped 6 bases from V and 4 bases from J, with 9 bases between. The CDR3 is made up of 12 amino acids. The CDR3 sequence: CASRRGSYGYTF. The CDR3 DNA is TGTGCCAGCAGGCGGGGCAGCTATGGCTACACCTTC.

This clonotype was recorded a few times. The chain carries TRBV20-1 and TRBJ2-1, with TRBD2 as a possible D gene (6 bases). Germline CDR1 DFQATT, CDR2 SNEGSKA (reference sequence). The CDR3 is 16 residues long. The V end lost 3 bases, the J end lost 4 bases, and 19 bases lay between the germline ends. CDR3 protein: CSASKWDSDSYNEQFF. CDR3 DNA: TGCAGTGCTAGTAAGTGGGACTCGGACTCGTACAATGAGCAGTTCTTC.

The rearrangement uses TRBV27 and TRBJ2-5; D might be TRBD1 (6 bases). Between the trimmed V and J ends, which lost 8 bases and 5 bases, there was a span of 18 bases. CDR3 size: 14 residues. Germline CDR1 MNHEY, CDR2 SMNVEV (reference sequence). The CDR3 is CASPKPGQGETQYF. CDR3 nucleotide sequence: TGTGCCAGCCCCAAGCCGGGCCAGGGGGAGACCCAGTACTTC.

There are many counts of this clonotype. The chain employs TRBV3-1 and TRBJ2-1, with 7 nucleotides matching TRBD2. Germline loops: CDR1 LGHDT, CDR2 YNNKEL (reference sequence). With 9 bases clipped from V and 8 bases from J, the junction kept 10 bases outside the gene matches. The CDR3 sequence is 13 residues long. The DNA for the CDR3 is TGTGCCAGTGGGGTAGCGGGTTTCGATGAGCAGTTCTTC. Protein product: CASGVAGFDEQFF.

This clonotype occurred many times. The V gene is TRBV20-1, the J gene TRBJ2-5; TRBD2 matches 10 bases. The CDR3 is 16 residues long. V was pared by 0 bases and J by 5 bases, with 9 bases of the junction left unmatched. Germline loops: CDR1 DFQATT, CDR2 SNEGSKA (reference sequence). CDR3 amino acids: CSARDPLAGDTETQYF. In DNA form, the CDR3 reads TGCAGTGCTAGAGATCCTCTAGCGGGAGATACGGAGACCCAGTACTTC.

This chain connects TRBV4-2 to TRBJ2-3; D is ambiguous. This CDR3 comprises 13 residues. Trimming pared 0 bases from V and 9 bases from J, leaving 10 bases between. Germline assignment: CDR1 LGHNA and CDR2 YNFKEQ. The CDR3 DNA reads as TGTGCCAGCAGCCAAGATGGTCCCCGGACGCAGTATTTT. Protein sequence: CASSQDGPRTQYF.

The rearrangement joins TRBV5-6 to TRBJ2-2; 10 bases map to TRBD2. The CDR3 spans 16 residues. With 3 bases clipped from V and 3 bases from J, the junction kept 5 bases outside the gene matches. From germline, CDR1 is SGHDT and CDR2 YYEEEE. CDR3 sequence reads: CASSYTSGTDTGELFF. In nucleotides, the CDR3 is TGTGCCAGCAGCTATACTAGCGGGACAGACACCGGGGAGCTGTTTTTT.

A note on this clonotype: An end of the junction differs from the germline gene, which may be a read error. The chain has TRBV5-1 and TRBJ1-6; TRBD1 matches 7 bases. This CDR3 has 14 residues. Germline V CDR1 and CDR2: SGHRS, YFSETQ. The chain's CDR3 is CASSTGTDNPPLHF. The CDR3 coding sequence is TGCGCCAGCAGCACCGGGACAGATAATCCACCCCTCCACTTT.

DNA of the CDR3: TGTGCCAGCAGCCTGCCCGGCGGAACTAGCACAGATACGCAGTATTTT. Translated: CASSLPGGTSTDTQYF. This chain connects TRBV5-8 to TRBJ2-3; no clear D. Germline CDR1 is SGHTS and CDR2 is YDEGEE. V was cut by 4 bases and J by 0 bases, with 15 bases left in between. The CDR3 totals 16 residues.

A few counts support this clonotype. The chain recombines TRBV19 with TRBJ2-3; maybe TRBD2 (6 bases). In germline, CDR1 is LNHDA, CDR2 SQIVND (reference sequence). The CDR3 length is 14 residues. V was cut by 5 bases and J by 4 bases, with 13 bases left in between. The DNA of the CDR3 is TGTGCCAGTAGTCGGTCTAGCGTGTCAGATACGCAGTATTTT. Its protein product is CASSRSSVSDTQYF.

This clonotype was recorded at least ten times. The gene calls are TRBV6-1 and TRBJ2-1; D is uncertain. V was clipped by 1 base and J by 5 bases, with 9 bases between them. The CDR3 is made up of 14 amino acids. In germline, CDR1 is MNHNS, CDR2 SASEGT. CDR3 in DNA: TGTGCCAGCAGTGAAGGCGTATCAAACAATGAGCAGTTCTTC. This encodes CASSEGVSNNEQFF.

This clonotype occurred a few times. V and J are TRBV4-1 and TRBJ2-1, with 11 bases identical to TRBD2. Germline CDR1 is MGHRA and CDR2 is YSYEKL. This CDR3 has 17 residues. With 4 bases clipped from V and 4 bases from J, the junction kept 9 bases outside the gene matches. CDR3 bases: TGCGCCAGCAGCCTTGGACTAGCGGGCCCACCTTACAATGAGCAGTTCTTC. This sequence encodes CASSLGLAGPPYNEQFF.

This clonotype was observed a few times. The genes are TRBV11-2 and TRBJ2-5, with 12 bases that match TRBD2. The CDR3 loop spans 16 amino acids. Looked up from germline, CDR1 is SGHAT and CDR2 is FQNNGV. V trimming: 3 bases; J trimming: 5 bases; junction bases outside the gene matches: 7. Here the CDR3 DNA reads TGTGCCAGCAGCTTGCTAGCGGGGGGGAGCGGGGAGACCCAGTACTTC. Residues: CASSLLAGGSGETQYF.

The chain links TRBV28 to TRBJ1-2; 7 nucleotides agree with TRBD1. CDR3 length: 11 amino acids. V shed 6 bases, J shed 13 bases, and the junction held 8 bases outside the gene matches. The germline V gene has CDR1 MDHEN and CDR2 SYDVKM. The CDR3 loop is CASSSGQLATF. CDR3 DNA sequence: TGTGCCAGCAGCTCGGGACAGCTAGCCACCTTC.

A few counts support this clonotype. The chain links TRBV5-1 to TRBJ2-3, with 10 bases identical to TRBD2. The CDR3 covers 15 residues. Per the germline V gene, CDR1 is SGHRS and CDR2 is YFSETQ. The J segment lost 3 bases and the V segment lost 6 bases, leaving 7 bases of the junction unmatched. DNA of the CDR3: TGCGCCAGCAACGCACTAGCGGGAATGACAGATACGCAGTATTTT. Its translation: CASNALAGMTDTQYF.

This clonotype has more than one count but fewer than ten. The chain couples TRBV30 to TRBJ1-2, with TRBD1 matching 11 bases. Per the germline V gene, CDR1 is GTSNPN and CDR2 is SVGIG (reference sequence). V shed 2 bases and J 4 bases; nucleotides not matched to a gene: 9. This CDR3 region has 16 residues. The CDR3 region has the DNA TGTGCCTGGAGTCCCCCGGACAGGGGGCTTTCCTATGGCTACACCTTC. Its protein product is CAWSPPDRGLSYGYTF.

This clonotype was found many times. V and J are TRBV27 and TRBJ2-7; 9 bases fit TRBD1. V gave up 4 bases and J gave up 4 bases; unmatched junction bases: 5. Germline loops: CDR1 MNHEY, CDR2 SMNVEV (reference sequence). This CDR3 is built from 14 residues. CDR3 DNA: TGTGCCAGCAGTTCTGGGACAGGGCTGTACGAGCAGTACTTC. It is translated as CASSSGTGLYEQYF.

This clonotype was seen a few times. This rearrangement joins TRBV10-3 to TRBJ2-1, with D possibly being TRBD1 (5 bases). The V end lost 7 bases, the J end lost 5 bases, and 9 bases lay between the germline ends. Per germline, CDR1 ENHRY and CDR2 SYGVKD. The CDR3 consists of 12 residues. For the CDR3, the DNA is TGTGCCATCAATGACAGAGACAATGAGCAGTTCTTC. It codes for CAINDRDNEQFF.